This is a list of T cell receptor beta chains from one sample in a study of T-cell memory formation after mild COVID-19. TCRdb called the 5' RACE reads again in MiXCR, with one record for every CDR3 protein. The sample lists 150,000 to 200,000 distinct CDR3 sequences; 16% were seen once. The source material was PBMCs or a T cell subset sorted from them (not recorded which). Source of these receptors: an adult woman who had mild COVID-19 (a few samples of this study predate the infection). Cell type and time point are not known. Each CDR3 is given with its conserved first and last residue. Each record gives: clone size, V gene, D gene, J gene, CDR3 DNA, CDR3 protein. D genes are given only for firm matches. Size is omitted from some rows. Given values are once, few, many or a class for expanded clones.

NA	TRBV5-1	NA	TRBJ2-7	TGCGCCAGCAGCTTGGGACAGGTAACCTACGAGCAGTACTTC	CASSLGQVTYEQYF
NA	TRBV30	NA	TRBJ1-2	TGTGCCTGGAGGGATCCCGGGACGGTATATGGCTACACCTTC	CAWRDPGTVYGYTF
NA	TRBV4-2	NA	TRBJ2-3	TGTGCCAGCAGCCCGACAGGGTGGGGGGGAGATACGCAGTATTTT	CASSPTGWGGDTQYF
many	TRBV9	NA	TRBJ2-1	TGTGCCAGCAGCGTAGACCCCGAGGGCGGTGAGCAGTTCTTC	CASSVDPEGGEQFF
few	TRBV20-1	NA	TRBJ1-1	TGCAGTGCCAAGCAAGGGAATTTTAACACTGAAGCTTTCTTT	CSAKQGNFNTEAFF
few	TRBV24-1	NA	TRBJ2-7	TGTGCCACCAGCAGTGGTGGAGACTACGAGCAGTACTTC	CATSSGGDYEQYF
NA	TRBV6-2/TRBV6-3	NA	TRBJ2-5	TGTGCCAGCAGTTTAAACCGGACACCCCAAGAGACCCAGTACTTC	CASSLNRTPQETQYF
few	TRBV4-1	NA	TRBJ1-1	TGCGCCAGCAGCCGAGTCCGGGACCTCCGGGGAGCTTTCTTT	CASSRVRDLRGAFF
NA	TRBV10-2	NA	TRBJ2-7	TGCGCCAGCGTAGCGGCGATATCCTACGAGCAGTACTTC	CASVAAISYEQYF
NA	TRBV5-1	NA	TRBJ2-5	TGCGCCAGCAGCCGTGAGGTGGTGGCTGGGGAGACCCAGTACTTC	CASSREVVAGETQYF
NA	TRBV12-3/TRBV12-4	TRBD1	TRBJ2-3	TGTGCCAGCACTACAGGGGGCAAGGATACGCAGTATTTT	CASTTGGKDTQYF
few	TRBV7-9	TRBD2	TRBJ2-3	TGTGCCAGCAGCCGTGCGGTGGGGGGGTCAACAGATACGCAGTATTTT	CASSRAVGGSTDTQYF
few	TRBV7-9	NA	TRBJ1-2	TGTGCCAGCAGCTTAGCATCCGCTGTCTATGGCTACACCTTC	CASSLASAVYGYTF
once	TRBV7-2	NA	TRBJ2-1	TGTGCCAGCAGCTTATCCCGGGACAATGAGCAGTTCTTC	CASSLSRDNEQFF
few	TRBV5-6	NA	TRBJ2-1	TGTGCCAGCAGCTTTACCGATTTTGAGCAGTTCTTC	CASSFTDFEQFF
once	TRBV20-1	NA	TRBJ2-1	TGCAGTGCTAGTGTTCAACGCTCCTACAATGAGCAGTTCTTC	CSASVQRSYNEQFF
NA	TRBV20-1	NA	TRBJ2-2	TGCAGTGCTCCTTCAGGGGGGGGTACCGGGGAGCTGTTTTTT	CSAPSGGGTGELFF
NA	TRBV4-2	TRBD2	TRBJ2-4	TGTGCCAGCAGCCGAGGGACTAGGGGTAGTGACATTCAGTACTTC	CASSRGTRGSDIQYF
NA	TRBV7-9	TRBD2	TRBJ2-7	TGTGCCAGCAGCTCAATGACCGGGACTAGCTACGAGCAGTACTTC	CASSSMTGTSYEQYF
NA	TRBV9	TRBD2	TRBJ2-3	TGTGCCAGCAGCACGGGGGGGGTCCCCGCCGATACGCAGTATTTT	CASSTGGVPADTQYF
many	TRBV7-2	TRBD2	TRBJ2-4	TGTGCCAGCAGCGACCGACTAGCCGGGGCCAAAAACATTCAGTACTTC	CASSDRLAGAKNIQYF
NA	TRBV7-3	NA	TRBJ1-2	TGTGCCAGCAGCTTAACGCACGGGACGGTCTATGGCTACACCTTC	CASSLTHGTVYGYTF
NA	TRBV5-1	NA	TRBJ2-2	TGCGCCAGCAGCTTGGGACAGCTGATCACCGGGGAGCTGTTTTTT	CASSLGQLITGELFF
NA	TRBV12-3/TRBV12-4	NA	TRBJ2-2	TGTGCCAGCAATCCCAGGAACACCGGGGAGCTGTTTTTT	CASNPRNTGELFF
NA	TRBV7-6	TRBD1	TRBJ1-1	TGTGCCAGCAGCGCCAGTACAGGGGGAGGAAGCACTGAAGCTTTCTTT	CASSASTGGGSTEAFF